These 28 T cell receptor beta chains came from one sample sequenced in a study of technical replicates of blood from a handful of donors. Profiled with immunoSEQ multiplex PCR; TCRdb holds only in-frame clones, not every one. This table holds 55,000 to 75,000 clones, around 96% found once. Sequencing used PBMCs. The receptors here all came from a human donor in good health. Some clones in this sample may be carry-over from other donors' samples.

The chain employs TRBV4-3 and TRBJ1-1, with 12 bases matching TRBD1. The germline V gene has CDR1 LGHNA and CDR2 YSLEER. The CDR3 consists of 15 residues. Germline trimming cut 5 bases from V and 4 bases from J; bases unmatched to any gene: 5. CDR3 loop: CASSGDRGLGTEAFF. For the CDR3, the DNA is TGCGCCAGCAGCGGGGACAGGGGGCTTGGCACTGAAGCTTTCTTT.

A few counts support this clone. The chain couples TRBV4-3 to TRBJ2-2, with a possible D match to TRBD1 (5 bases). The CDR3 has 15 residues. Germline assignment: CDR1 LGHNA and CDR2 YSLEER. V lost 0 bases to trimming and J lost 6 bases, with 11 bases between them. CDR3 bases: TGCGCCAGCAGCCAAGATCACCAGGGATCCGGGGAGCTGTTTTTT. This codes for CASSQDHQGSGELFF.

The table lists this clone with a count of one. This chain uses TRBV7-2 with TRBJ2-3; D is unresolved. The CDR3 runs to 14 residues. V was clipped by 5 bases and J by 4 bases, with 13 bases between them. Germline CDR1 is SGHTA and CDR2 is FQGNSA. DNA of the CDR3: TGTGCCAGCAGCCTAGGTGCCAACTCAGATACGCAGTATTTT. Encoded protein: CASSLGANSDTQYF. The complete variable domain, with remaining parts taken from reference TRBV7-2 and TRBJ2-3, reads GAGVSQSPSNKVTEKGKDVELRCDPISGHTALYWYRQSLGQGLEFLIYFQGNSAPDKSGLPSDRFSAERTGGSVSTLTIQRTQQEDSAVYLCASSLGANSDTQYFGPGTRLTVL.

This rearrangement joins TRBV9 to TRBJ1-6; 8 bases agree with TRBD1. With 7 bases clipped from V and 14 bases from J, the junction kept 14 bases outside the gene matches. CDR3 length: 14 residues. Looked up from germline, CDR1 is SGDLS and CDR2 is YYNGEE. The CDR3 DNA sequence: TGTGCCAGCGGAGCAGGACAGGGTCTTGGGGCCCTCCACTTT. Translation: CASGAGQGLGALHF.

About this clone: Within the sample, other DNA sequences also encode this same CDR3. The V call is TRBV18, the J call TRBJ1-5; tentative D call: TRBD1 (5 bases). The CDR3 runs to 12 residues. The V gene's germline CDR1 is KGHSH and CDR2 LQKENI. The V and J ends lost 5 bases and 5 bases respectively, with 7 bases between them. The CDR3 DNA reads TGTGCCAGCTCAGACAGAGATCAGCCCCAGCATTTT. Translated, it gives CASSDRDQPQHF.

This chain links TRBV2 with TRBJ2-3; 8 bases agree with TRBD2. The ends lost 5 bases at V and 2 bases at J; junction bases unmatched: 3. This CDR3 comprises 14 residues. Germline values: CDR1 SNHLY, CDR2 FYNNEI. The CDR3 spells CASSLAGYTDTQYF. The DNA for the CDR3 is TGTGCCAGCAGTTTAGCGGGATACACAGATACGCAGTATTTT.

The rearrangement joins TRBV7-3 to TRBJ2-1; possibly TRBD2 for D (6 bases). Germline CDR1 SGHTA, CDR2 FQGTGA. Trimming took 2 bases from V and 0 from J, leaving 8 bases between them. CDR3 length equals 15 residues. The CDR3: CASSLLALSYNEQFF. The CDR3 DNA sequence: TGTGCCAGCAGCTTACTAGCGCTCTCCTACAATGAGCAGTTCTTC.

This chain uses TRBV7-3 with TRBJ2-3, with D possibly being TRBD1 (6 bases). CDR1 SGHTA and CDR2 FQGTGA come from the germline V gene. This CDR3 is 15 amino acids long. The V end lost 5 bases, the J end lost 6 bases, and 18 bases lay between the germline ends. The CDR3 reads CASSPMISRGDTQYF. The CDR3 DNA follows: TGTGCCAGCAGCCCGATGATATCTAGGGGGGATACGCAGTATTTT.

This sequence joins TRBV6-1 and TRBJ1-3; unclear D gene. Trimming removed 3 bases from V and 2 bases from J, with 5 bases in between. The CDR3 has 13 amino acids. CDR1 and CDR2 (germline): MNHNS, SASEGT. In DNA form, the CDR3 reads TGTGCCAGCAGTGAGGAGACTGGAAACACCATATATTTT. It translates to CASSEETGNTIYF.

The rearrangement joins TRBV5-1 to TRBJ1-6; a possible D gene is TRBD1 (6 bases). The CDR3 is 15 residues long. Trimming took 4 bases from V and 5 from J, leaving 13 bases between them. The V gene's germline CDR1 is SGHRS and CDR2 YFSETQ. The CDR3 protein is CASSGAGVNNSPLHF. CDR3 nucleotide sequence: TGCGCCAGCAGCGGAGCAGGGGTTAATAATTCACCCCTCCACTTT.

This clone was observed once. The V and J genes are TRBV6-5 and TRBJ1-2; D is unclear. With 6 bases removed from V and 0 bases from J, the gap between germline ends came to 14 bases. This CDR3 comprises 15 residues. Germline lookup yields CDR1 MNHEY and CDR2 SVGAGI. This CDR3 is CASRVSVDTNYGYTF. CDR3 bases: TGTGCCAGCAGGGTTAGCGTCGATACTAACTATGGCTACACCTTC.

V and J are TRBV9 and TRBJ2-3, with 7 bases matching TRBD2. The CDR3 contains 14 residues. V trimming: 0 bases; J trimming: 4 bases; junction bases outside the gene matches: 2. Germline CDR1 is SGDLS and CDR2 is YYNGEE. This CDR3 is CASSVGGSADTQYF. DNA of the CDR3: TGTGCCAGCAGCGTAGGCGGGAGTGCAGATACGCAGTATTTT.

The chain links TRBV15 to TRBJ2-5; weak D call: TRBD1 (6 bases). There are 15 residues in the CDR3. The V gene lost 1 base and the J gene lost 5 bases, with 14 bases spanning the gap. Looked up from germline, CDR1 is LNHNV and CDR2 is YYDKDF (reference sequence). DNA of the CDR3: TGTGCCACCAGCAGAGCTACGACAGGCGGGGAGACCCAGTACTTC. Translated, it gives CATSRATTGGETQYF.

V and J are TRBV18 and TRBJ2-3, with a possible D match to TRBD1 (6 bases). This CDR3 comprises 16 residues. Germline CDR1 KGHSH, CDR2 LQKENI. Trimming took off 3 bases at V and 1 base at J, with 14 bases between the two ends. The CDR3 sequence: CASSPKTGRGTDTQYF. In DNA form, the CDR3 reads TGTGCCAGCTCACCCAAGACAGGCAGAGGCACAGATACGCAGTATTTT.

This chain uses TRBV6-4 with TRBJ1-4; 7 positions agree with TRBD1. J lost 1 base, V lost 2 bases, and 4 bases had no gene match. The CDR3 extends over 16 amino acids. CDR1 and CDR2 (germline): MRHNA, SNTAGT. The CDR3 region has the DNA TGTGCCAGCAGTGACCAACAGGGGTTAACTAATGAAAAACTGTTTTTT. Its protein product is CASSDQQGLTNEKLFF.

In this sample, this clone turned up once. CDR3 DNA sequence: TGTGCCACGCACACTGGGACTAGCGGCACCGGGGAGCTGTTTTTT. It specifies CATHTGTSGTGELFF. This chain uses TRBV6-1 with TRBJ2-2; 11 nucleotides line up with TRBD2. Trimming removed 10 bases from V and 4 bases from J; junction bases left unmatched: 8. CDR3 length: 15 residues. Germline CDR1 reads MNHNS; CDR2 reads SASEGT.

The chain employs TRBV29-1 and TRBJ2-5; 12 bases line up with TRBD2. This CDR3 comprises 15 residues. Germline-derived CDR1 and CDR2 are SQVTM and ANQGSEA. J gave up 0 bases and V 5 bases, and 4 bases lay outside the gene matches. The CDR3 DNA is TGCAGCGTTAACGGACTAGCGGGACACCAAGAGACCCAGTACTTC. Its protein is CSVNGLAGHQETQYF.

CDR3 DNA: TGCGCCAGCAGCCAAGCGGGACAGGGCTACGAGCAGTACTTC. Translated: CASSQAGQGYEQYF. The chain has TRBV4-1 and TRBJ2-7; 9 nucleotides match TRBD1. The V and J ends lost 1 base and 3 bases, in that order; junction bases with no gene match: 1. The CDR3 runs to 14 residues. Looked up from germline, CDR1 is MGHRA and CDR2 is YSYEKL.

The genes are TRBV5-3 and TRBJ1-2, with a tentative D call TRBD1 (6 bases). TRBV5-3 is an open reading frame whose function is uncertain. Trimming stripped 3 bases from V and 1 base from J, with 7 bases between. The CDR3 is 13 amino acids. CDR3 DNA sequence: TGTGCCAGAAGCTCGGACAGTAACTATGGCTACACCTTC. Translated: CARSSDSNYGYTF.

CDR3 DNA: TGCGCCAGCAGCTCCCGACAGGGGGTCGACGAGCAGTACTTC. Protein sequence: CASSSRQGVDEQYF. This rearrangement joins TRBV5-1 to TRBJ2-7, with 9 bases aligning to TRBD1. This CDR3 has 14 amino acids. CDR1 is SGHRS, CDR2 YFSETQ, per germline. With 3 bases clipped from V and 5 bases from J, the junction kept 6 bases outside the gene matches.

The chain recombines TRBV7-9 with TRBJ1-2; 8 positions match TRBD1. Germline trimming cut 5 bases from V and 2 bases from J; bases unmatched to any gene: 10. The CDR3 covers 16 residues. Germline CDR1 reads SEHNR; CDR2 reads FQNEAQ (reference sequence). The CDR3 DNA follows: TGTGCCAGCAGCCGAGGTGGGGCAGGGGGCAACTATGGCTACACCTTC. This codes for CASSRGGAGGNYGYTF.

V gene TRBV7-8 combines with J gene TRBJ2-7, with D perhaps TRBD1 (6 bases). This CDR3 is 12 amino acids long. Trimming took off 0 bases at V and 13 bases at J, with 13 bases between the two ends. CDR1 and CDR2 from the germline V gene are SGHVS and FQNEAQ. CDR3 sequence (DNA): TGTGCCAGCAGCTTAGCGTCCACAGGGACATACTTC. It yields the protein CASSLASTGTYF.

This chain uses TRBV19 with TRBJ2-1; tentative D call: TRBD2 (5 bases). In germline, CDR1 is LNHDA, CDR2 SQIVND (reference sequence). V lost 5 bases, J lost 2 bases, and 13 bases lay in between. CDR3 size: 15 residues. The CDR3 DNA sequence: TGTGCCAGTAGTTCAGCGGCTAAACCCTACAATGAGCAGTTCTTC. Its protein is CASSSAAKPYNEQFF.

The rearrangement joins TRBV6-5 to TRBJ2-7, with D possibly TRBD1 on 5 matching bases. Germline V CDR1 and CDR2: MNHEY, SVGAGI. The CDR3 has 14 residues. Trimming removed 6 bases from V and 1 base from J, with 13 bases in between. CDR3 sequence (DNA): TGTGCCAGCAGCGTAAGACAGACTTCCTACGAGCAGTACTTC. It encodes CASSVRQTSYEQYF.

V and J are TRBV5-6 and TRBJ2-7; 8 positions agree with TRBD2. V was pared by 4 bases and J by 4 bases, with 7 bases of the junction left unmatched. The CDR3 length is 14 residues. Germline CDR1 reads SGHDT; CDR2 reads YYEEEE. This CDR3 reads CASSNTGTRYEQYF. DNA for the CDR3: TGTGCCAGCAGCAATACCGGGACTAGATACGAGCAGTACTTC. The full variable domain, its missing parts supplied by reference TRBV5-6 and TRBJ2-7, is DAGVTQSPTHLIKTRGQQVTLRCSPKSGHDTVSWYQQALGQGPQFIFQYYEEEERQRGNFPDRFSGHQFPNYSSELNVNALLLGDSALYLCASSNTGTRYEQYFGPGTRLTVT.

The J gene is TRBJ2-5, the V gene TRBV21-1; TRBD2 is the table's D call, not checked against the DNA. Gene TRBJ2-7 matches the end of the DNA better, so the J call may be wrong. TRBV21-1 is listed as a pseudogene. The CDR3 runs to 17 residues. CDR3 in amino acids: CASSPWIPGLHSYEQYF. The CDR3, as DNA: TGTGCCAGCAGCCCGTGGATCCCGGGACTACACTCCTACGAGCAGTACTTC.

The chain is built from TRBV7-9 and TRBJ2-3, with 8 positions matching TRBD2. The V and J ends lost 5 bases and 2 bases, in that order; junction bases with no gene match: 3. The V gene's germline CDR1 is SEHNR and CDR2 FQNEAQ (reference sequence). The CDR3 is 14 residues long. In DNA form, the CDR3 reads TGTGCCAGCAGCCGGGGGGGTAACACAGATACGCAGTATTTT. Its translation is CASSRGGNTDTQYF. Together with reference TRBV7-9 and TRBJ2-3, the CDR3 gives the full variable domain: DTGVSQNPRHKITKRGQNVTFRCDPISEHNRLYWYRQTLGQGPEFLTYFQNEAQLEKSRLLSDRFSAERPKGSFSTLEIQRTEQGDSAMYLCASSRGGNTDTQYFGPGTRLTVL.

The CDR3 sequence is CAIGLAGVWNEQFF. The CDR3 DNA is TGTGCCATCGGACTAGCGGGAGTTTGGAATGAGCAGTTCTTC. The V gene is TRBV6-1, the J gene TRBJ2-1; TRBD2 agrees at 13 bases. Germline values: CDR1 MNHNS, CDR2 SASEGT. Unmatched junction bases numbered 7, after V lost 10 bases and J lost 7 bases. The CDR3 loop spans 14 amino acids.